The T cell receptor beta chain under discussion was sequenced for a study of T cell repertoires in cytomegalovirus infection (dated by TCRdb to between 2018 and 2021). With respect to the entire study: The HLA type of each donor mattered for the analysis, because public TCR beta signatures pointed to carriage of CMV infection along with the matching HLA type. Paper-wide results and their limitations: The ex vivo response was dominated by HLA-C-restricted CMV-specific TCR beta clonotypes, and the single most frequent clonotype in two of eight donors was supplied by these HLA-C-restricted clonotypes. Carriers of CMV infection plus the relevant HLA type were discriminated by the cumulative frequency of public TCR beta family members in the study cohort and in an independent 352-donor cohort.

Sequencer: Illumina HiSeq 1500. TCRdb took the public reads, trimmed them with fastp at Q25, ran MiXCR for clone calling and kept in-frame beta chains. Each entry is one CDR3 protein sequence, shown with its most common DNA and genes. For this sample the table gives 150,000 to 200,000 distinct CDR3 sequences, of which roughly a fifth were detected only once. Just under 3% of the sample is held by the ten biggest clonotypes. Only a few counts were recorded for this clonotype. No cognate antigen has been identified for it. The sample holds no much larger clone one base away, and base qualities are not on file. Clipping removes 4 bases from V and 5 bases from J, with 5 as the unmatched junction base count. The CDR3 spans 16 residues, from the cysteine through the phenylalanine. Left in the record is the CDR3 DNA by itself, 48 bases read in frame from the first base.

Sequences were obtained from PBMCs. The V and J segments used are TRBV12-3 or TRBV12-4 and TRBJ2-2; the central 12 bases match TRBD2. This clonotype was obtained from a human donor in good health (CMV status not recorded). Some clones in this sample may be carry-over from other donors' samples. The CDR3 is CASSSLAGGRTGELFF. The DNA is TGTGCCAGCAGTTCTCTAGCGGGGGGGAGGACCGGGGAGCTGTTTTTT.